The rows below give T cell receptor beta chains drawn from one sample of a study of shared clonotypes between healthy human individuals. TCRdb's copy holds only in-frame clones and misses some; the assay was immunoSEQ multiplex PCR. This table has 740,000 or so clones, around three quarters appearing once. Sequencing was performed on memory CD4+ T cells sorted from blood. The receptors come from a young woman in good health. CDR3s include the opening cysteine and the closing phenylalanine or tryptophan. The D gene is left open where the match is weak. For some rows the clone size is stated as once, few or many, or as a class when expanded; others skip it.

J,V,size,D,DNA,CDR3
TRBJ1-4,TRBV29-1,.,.,TGCAGCGCCTCGGATCCAACTAATGAAAAACTGTTTTTT,CSASDPTNEKLFF
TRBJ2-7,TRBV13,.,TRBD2,TGTGCCAGCAGCTTATTCAGCGGGAGCAACGAGCAGTACTTC,CASSLFSGSNEQYF
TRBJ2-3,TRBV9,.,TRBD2,TGTGCCAGCAGCCAAATCAGCGGGAGAGGTAATACGCAGTATTTT,CASSQISGRGNTQYF
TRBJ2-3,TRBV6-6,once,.,TGTGCCAGCAGGCACGACCTCATAGGGGATACGCAGTATTTT,CASRHDLIGDTQYF
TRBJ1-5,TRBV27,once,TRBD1,TGTGCCAGCAGTTCGACACGACAGGGTCGAAGCAATCAGCCCCAGCATTTT,CASSSTRQGRSNQPQHF
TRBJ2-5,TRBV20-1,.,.,TGCAGTGCCAGCTACCAAGAGACCCAGTACTTC,CSASYQETQYF
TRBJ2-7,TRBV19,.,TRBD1,TGTGCCAGTAGTATAGGGCCCGGGACAGGGTTCTACGAGCAGTACTTC,CASSIGPGTGFYEQYF
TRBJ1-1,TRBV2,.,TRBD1,TGTGCCAGCAGTCGACAGGGACACACTGAAGCTTTCTTT,CASSRQGHTEAFF
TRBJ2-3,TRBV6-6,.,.,TGTGCCAGCACCACCCCCCCAATGACAGATACGCAGTATTTT,CASTTPPMTDTQYF
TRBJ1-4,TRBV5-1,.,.,TGCGCCAGCAGCCTTGACAGCGCAACTAATGAAAAACTGTTTTTT,CASSLDSATNEKLFF
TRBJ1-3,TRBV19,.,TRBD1,TGTGCCAGTAGTATGAGGGACAGCGACTCTGGAAACACCATATATTTT,CASSMRDSDSGNTIYF
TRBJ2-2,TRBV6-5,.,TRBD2,TGTGCCAGCAGGACTAGCGGGAGTGGCGGGGAGCTGTTTTTT,CASRTSGSGGELFF
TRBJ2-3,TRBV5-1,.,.,TGCGCCAGCAGCTATGGTAGGGAGTTAGATACGCAGTATTTT,CASSYGRELDTQYF
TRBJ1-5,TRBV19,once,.,TGTGCCAGTAGTATTCAGATCGGGGTTCGGCAGCCCCAGCATTTT,CASSIQIGVRQPQHF
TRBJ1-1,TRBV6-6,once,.,TGTGCCAGCAGTTACGATGGGGGAAATGCGTTGGCTTTCTTT,CASSYDGGNALAFF
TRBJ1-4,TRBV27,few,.,TGTGCCAGCAGCGTCAGCCCAACTAATGAAAAACTGTTTTTT,CASSVSPTNEKLFF
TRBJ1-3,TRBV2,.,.,TGTGCCAGCAGTGAACTGCTGCGGTCTTCTGGAAACACCATATATTTT,CASSELLRSSGNTIYF
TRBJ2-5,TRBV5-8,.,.,TGTGCCAGCAGCCTCTCTCCGGGACACATCCAAGAGACCCAGTACTTC,CASSLSPGHIQETQYF
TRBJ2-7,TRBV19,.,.,TGTGCCAGTAAGCGGGACAAGGGCCTCTACGAGCAGTACTTC,CASKRDKGLYEQYF
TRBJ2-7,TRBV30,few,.,TGTGTCCTCGACAGACGGACCTACGAGCAGTACTTC,CVLDRRTYEQYF
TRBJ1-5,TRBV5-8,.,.,TGTGCCAGCAGCTTGGCGCGGGGGCCCCAGCATTTT,CASSLARGPQHF
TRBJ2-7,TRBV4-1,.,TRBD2,TGCGCCAGCAGCCAACTTGGGACTAGAGCCCCCTCCGAGCAGTACTTC,CASSQLGTRAPSEQYF
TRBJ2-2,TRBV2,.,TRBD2,TGTGCCAGCAGTGACCTAGCGGGAGGCACCGGGGAGCTGTTTTTT,CASSDLAGGTGELFF
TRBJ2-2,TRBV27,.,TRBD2,TGTGCCAGCAGTACTAGCGGGATGGGGGAGCTGTTTTTT,CASSTSGMGELFF
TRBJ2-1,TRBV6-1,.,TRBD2,TGTGCCAGCAGCGAATGGACTAGCGTCTACAATGAGCAGTTCTTC,CASSEWTSVYNEQFF
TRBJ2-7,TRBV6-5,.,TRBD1,TGTGCCAGCAGTTCCAGGGACAGTACCTACGAGCAGTACTTC,CASSSRDSTYEQYF
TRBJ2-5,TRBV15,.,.,TGTGCCACCAGCACTGGGGCGTTGATGGAGACCCAGTACTTC,CATSTGALMETQYF
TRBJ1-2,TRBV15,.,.,TGTGCCACCAGCAGAGATGTCGTGGGCTACACCTTC,CATSRDVVGYTF
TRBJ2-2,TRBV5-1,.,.,TGCGCCAGCAGCTTGGATGCGGCATACAGGGCCGGGGAGCTGTTTTTT,CASSLDAAYRAGELFF
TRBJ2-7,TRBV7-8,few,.,TGTGCCAGCAGCTCTGCAGGGGAGCAGTACTTC,CASSSAGEQYF
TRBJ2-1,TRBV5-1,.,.,TGCGCCAGCAGCTGGGGGAACTACAATGAGCAGTTCTTC,CASSWGNYNEQFF
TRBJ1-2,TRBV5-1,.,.,TGCGCCAGCAGCGGCCGGGACACTAGCATTTATGGCTACACCTTC,CASSGRDTSIYGYTF
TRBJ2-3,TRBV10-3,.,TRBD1,TGTGCCATCAGTGACCCGGGACAGGGGAGCACAGATACGCAGTATTTT,CAISDPGQGSTDTQYF
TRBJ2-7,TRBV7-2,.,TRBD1,TGTGCCAGCAGTAGAAGCCGGGACAGGGACTCCTACGAGCAGTACTTC,CASSRSRDRDSYEQYF
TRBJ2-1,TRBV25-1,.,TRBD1,TGTGCCAGCAGTGAGACAGGGGAGCAGTTCTTC,CASSETGEQFF
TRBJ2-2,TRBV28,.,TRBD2,TGTGCCAGCGAGCGGGGAGGCCCCACCGGGGAGCTGTTTTTT,CASERGGPTGELFF
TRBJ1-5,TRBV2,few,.,TGTGCCAGCAGGAGGGGACCTGAACAGCCCCAGCATTTT,CASRRGPEQPQHF
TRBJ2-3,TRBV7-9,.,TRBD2,TGTGCCAGCAGCTTAGGCGGGAGACTAACAGATACGCAGTATTTT,CASSLGGRLTDTQYF
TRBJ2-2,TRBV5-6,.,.,TGTGCCAGCAGCTTGACAGGGTTCACCGGGGAGCTGTTTTTT,CASSLTGFTGELFF
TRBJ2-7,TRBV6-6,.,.,TGTGCCAGCAGTTACTCGAAGACCGGGGGCCACGAGCAGTACTTC,CASSYSKTGGHEQYF
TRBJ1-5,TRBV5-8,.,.,TGTGCCAGCAGCCCAAGTCTTAGTTGGAGCAATCAGCCCCAGCATTTT,CASSPSLSWSNQPQHF
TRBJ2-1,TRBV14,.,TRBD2,TGTGCCAGCGGCCTCGGGAGGCCTTCGTTCGATGAGCAGTTCTTC,CASGLGRPSFDEQFF
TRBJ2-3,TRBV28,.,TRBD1,TGTGCCAGCAGATATGGACAGGGTGGTAGGACAGATACGCAGTATTTT,CASRYGQGGRTDTQYF
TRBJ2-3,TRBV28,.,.,TGTGCCAGCAGTTTATGGGGCACCACAGATACGCAGTATTTT,CASSLWGTTDTQYF
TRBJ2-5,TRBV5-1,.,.,TGCGCCAGCAGAAAGTACCAAGAGACCCAGTACTTC,CASRKYQETQYF
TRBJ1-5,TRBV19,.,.,TGTGCCAGTAGAAACAGGGCTGGGGGTCAGCCCCAGCATTTT,CASRNRAGGQPQHF
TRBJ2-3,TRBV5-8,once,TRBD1,TGTGCCAGCAGCTCGGACAGGGTATACAAAGATACGCAGTATTTT,CASSSDRVYKDTQYF
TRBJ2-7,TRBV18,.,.,TGTGCCAGCTCACCCGACACAGCCTACGAGCAGTACTTC,CASSPDTAYEQYF
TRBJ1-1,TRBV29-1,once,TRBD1,TGCAGCGGTAGGGGGCCCGGGAACACTGAAGCTTTCTTT,CSGRGPGNTEAFF
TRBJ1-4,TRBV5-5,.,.,TGTGCCAGCAGCCCGACGGCAGGGCCTGCTGAAAAACTGTTTTTT,CASSPTAGPAEKLFF
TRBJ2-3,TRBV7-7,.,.,TGTGCCAGCAGCTTAGGGTTTTCCAGCACAGATACGCAGTATTTT,CASSLGFSSTDTQYF
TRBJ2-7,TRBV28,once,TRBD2,TGTGCCAGCAGAACCAGCGGGAGGGCCCTCTGGTTGGGTGAGCAGTACTTC,CASRTSGRALWLGEQYF